This passage covers 10 T cell receptor beta chains from one sample sequenced in a study of blood T cell repertoires in COVID-19. Sequencing used immunoSEQ multiplex PCR; TCRdb keeps in-frame clones, though not all of them. This table holds around 250,000 clones, 65% to 85% found once. Sequences were obtained from peripheral blood. These receptors originate from a man aged 35 to 55 with active or convalescent COVID-19.

The genes are TRBV6-2 or TRBV6-3 and TRBJ2-5; 10 nucleotides agree with TRBD2. Looked up from germline, CDR1 is MNHEY and CDR2 is SVGEGT. Trimming cost V 5 bases and J 4 bases; bases outside gene matches: 4. CDR3 length equals 14 residues. CDR3 sequence: CASSQRGGIETQYF. The CDR3 bases are TGTGCCAGCAGTCAGCGGGGGGGCATAGAGACCCAGTACTTC.

The chain joins TRBV3-1 (or the pseudogene TRBV3-2) to TRBJ2-7; TRBD2 is a possible D gene (5 bases). Between the trimmed V and J ends, which lost 8 bases and 7 bases, there was a span of 12 bases. Germline V gene sequence: CDR1 LGHDT, CDR2 YNNKEL (reference sequence). CDR3 length: 11 amino acids. For the CDR3, the DNA is TGTGCCAGCCAATCGTCGGGGGAGCAGTACTTC. Its protein is CASQSSGEQYF.

This chain joins TRBV3-1 (or the pseudogene TRBV3-2) and TRBJ1-1, with TRBD1 identical over 9 bases. The CDR3 is 14 amino acids. With 3 bases clipped from V and 4 bases from J, the junction kept 3 bases outside the gene matches. Germline V gene data show CDR1 as LGHDT and CDR2 as YNNKEL (reference sequence). Here the CDR3 reads CASSQMGQGTEAFF. The CDR3 bases are TGTGCCAGCAGCCAGATGGGACAGGGCACTGAAGCTTTCTTT.

The genes are TRBV5-6 and TRBJ1-1; no firm D call. Germline lookup yields CDR1 SGHDT and CDR2 YYEEEE. This CDR3 region has 13 residues. With 3 bases removed from V and 5 bases from J, the gap between germline ends came to 11 bases. CDR3 DNA: TGTGCCAGCAGCTGGGCCAGCGGGACTGAAGCTTTCTTT. This encodes CASSWASGTEAFF.

The chain couples TRBV7-3 to TRBJ1-5; 10 bases align to TRBD1. V shed 5 bases and J 7 bases; nucleotides not matched to a gene: 2. The CDR3 is 13 amino acids. CDR1 and CDR2 (germline): SGHTA, FQGTGA. The CDR3 sequence is CASSADRGQPQHF. The CDR3 DNA is TGTGCCAGCAGCGCGGACAGGGGGCAGCCCCAGCATTTT. The variable domain in full, completed from reference TRBV7-3 and TRBJ1-5, reads GAGVSQTPSNKVTEKGKYVELRCDPISGHTALYWYRQSLGQGPEFLIYFQGTGAADDSGLPNDRFFAVRPEGSVSTLKIQRTERGDSAVYLCASSADRGQPQHFGDGTRLSIL.

This clone was counted a few times. This sequence joins TRBV9 and TRBJ1-3, with TRBD1 matching 8 bases. In germline, CDR1 is SGDLS, CDR2 YYNGEE. This CDR3 has 15 amino acids. V trimming: 3 bases; J trimming: 8 bases; junction bases outside the gene matches: 10. The CDR3 coding sequence is TGTGCCAGCAGCGGAAGACAGGGGCGAGGTGACACCATATATTTT. The encoded protein is CASSGRQGRGDTIYF.

This clone turned up a few times. This sequence joins TRBV11-2 and TRBJ1-1; D ambiguous. This CDR3 has 17 residues. Trimming left V 1 base short and J 1 base short, with 16 bases between. Looked up from germline, CDR1 is SGHAT and CDR2 is FQNNGV. The CDR3 DNA follows: TGTGCCAGCAGCTTAGGGGTCAACTCCCGAGGGAACACTGAAGCTTTCTTT. Its protein is CASSLGVNSRGNTEAFF.

The rearrangement links TRBV30 to TRBJ2-3; 8 positions match TRBD1. V dropped 5 bases and J dropped 3; count of bases not matched to a gene: 22. CDR3 length: 19 residues. Germline CDR1 is GTSNPN and CDR2 is SVGIG (reference sequence). This CDR3 is CAWGRTGRWGQADTDTQYF. CDR3 nucleotides: TGTGCCTGGGGGAGGACAGGGCGTTGGGGACAGGCCGATACAGATACGCAGTATTTT.

J is TRBJ1-2 and V is TRBV30, with 8 bases that match TRBD1. The germline V gene encodes CDR1 GTSNPN and CDR2 SVGIG (reference sequence). The CDR3 spans 11 residues. V lost 2 bases and J lost 10; bases outside the gene matches: 3. The CDR3 DNA is TGTGCCTGGAGTCTTCAGGGGGCCTACACCTTC. This translates into CAWSLQGAYTF.

This rearrangement joins TRBV12-5 to TRBJ1-2, with D maybe TRBD1 (5 bases). Trimming removed 2 bases at V and 4 bases at J, with 8 bases between. This CDR3 has 13 residues. The germline V gene has CDR1 LGHNT and CDR2 FRNRAP. CDR3 bases: TGTGCTAGTGGTTTGCGACAGTCCTATGGCTACACCTTC. It codes for CASGLRQSYGYTF. Looking up the rest from reference TRBV12-5 and TRBJ1-2 gives the full variable domain: DARVTQTPRHKVTEMGQEVTMRCQPILGHNTVFWYRQTMMQGLELLAYFRNRAPLDDSGMPKDRFSAEMPDATLATLKIQPSEPRDSAVYFCASGLRQSYGYTFGSGTRLTVV.